The T cell receptor beta chain described here comes from a study of OX40 agonist ivuxolimab in advanced cancers. Using immunoSEQ multiplex PCR, the repertoire was profiled, and TCRdb retains in-frame clones only, with some absent. This table holds some 150,000 clones, just over 90% found once. This clone appeared a single time. The V and J ends lost 5 bases and 6 bases respectively, with 16 bases between them. The CDR3 runs 14 residues. CDR1 and CDR2 from the germline V gene are SGHNT and YENEEA. This chain uses TRBV11-3 with TRBJ1-2; D perhaps matches TRBD1 (5 bases). This receptor was taken from an adult with an advanced solid tumor such as melanoma, head and neck, liver or kidney cancer. This sample comprised CD4+ or CD8+ T cells sorted from blood, obtained in a trial of the OX40 agonist ivuxolimab. The CDR3 bases are TGTGCCAGCAGCCCCTCAGGGCCTTGGGATGGCTACACCTTC. Its protein product is CASSPSGPWDGYTF.